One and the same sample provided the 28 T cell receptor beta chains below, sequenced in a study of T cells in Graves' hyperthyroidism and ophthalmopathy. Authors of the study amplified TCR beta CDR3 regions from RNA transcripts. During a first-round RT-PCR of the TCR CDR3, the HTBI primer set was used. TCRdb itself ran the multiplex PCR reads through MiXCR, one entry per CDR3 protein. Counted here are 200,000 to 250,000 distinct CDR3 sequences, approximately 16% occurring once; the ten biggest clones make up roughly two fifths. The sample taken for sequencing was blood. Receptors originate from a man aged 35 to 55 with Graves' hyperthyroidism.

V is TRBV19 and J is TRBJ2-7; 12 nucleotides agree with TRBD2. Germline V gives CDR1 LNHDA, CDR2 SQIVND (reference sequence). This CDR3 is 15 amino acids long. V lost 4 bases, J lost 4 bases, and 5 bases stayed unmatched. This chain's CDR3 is CASSSPGTSGYEQYF. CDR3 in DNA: TGTGCCAGTAGTAGCCCCGGGACTAGCGGGTACGAGCAGTACTTC.

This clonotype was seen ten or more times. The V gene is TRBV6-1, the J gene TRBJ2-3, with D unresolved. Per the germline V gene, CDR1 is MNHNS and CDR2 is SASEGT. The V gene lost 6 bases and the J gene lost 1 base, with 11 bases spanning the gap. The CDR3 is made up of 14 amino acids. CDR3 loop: CASRPDGRTDTQYF. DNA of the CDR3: TGTGCCAGCAGACCCGACGGGCGCACAGATACGCAGTATTTT.

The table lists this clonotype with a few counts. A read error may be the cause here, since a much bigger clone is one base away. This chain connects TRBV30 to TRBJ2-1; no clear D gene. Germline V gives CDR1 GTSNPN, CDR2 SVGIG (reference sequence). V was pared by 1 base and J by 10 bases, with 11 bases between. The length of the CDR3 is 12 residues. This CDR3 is CAWSDPGFEQFF. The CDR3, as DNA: TGTGCCTGGAGTGACCCGGGTTTCGAGCAGTTCTTC.

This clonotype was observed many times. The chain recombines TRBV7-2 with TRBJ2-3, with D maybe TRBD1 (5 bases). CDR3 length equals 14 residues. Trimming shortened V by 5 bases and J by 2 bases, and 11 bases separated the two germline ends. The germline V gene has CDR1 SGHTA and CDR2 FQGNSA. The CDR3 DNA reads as TGTGCCAGCAGCGCCCGACAGTACACAGATACGCAGTATTTT. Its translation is CASSARQYTDTQYF.

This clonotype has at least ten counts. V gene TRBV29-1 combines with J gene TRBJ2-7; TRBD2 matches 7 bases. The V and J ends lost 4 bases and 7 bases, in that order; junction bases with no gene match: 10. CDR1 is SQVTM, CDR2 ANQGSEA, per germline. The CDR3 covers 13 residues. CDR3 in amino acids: CSVAGGPGGEQYF. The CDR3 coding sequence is TGCAGCGTTGCGGGAGGACCGGGCGGGGAGCAGTACTTC.

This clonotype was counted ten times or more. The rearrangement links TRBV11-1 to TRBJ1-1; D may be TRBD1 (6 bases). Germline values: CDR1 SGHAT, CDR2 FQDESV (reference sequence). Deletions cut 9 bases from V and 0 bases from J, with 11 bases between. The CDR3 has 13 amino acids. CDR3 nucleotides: TGTGCCAGTTTACAGGGAATGAACACTGAAGCTTTCTTT. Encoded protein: CASLQGMNTEAFF.

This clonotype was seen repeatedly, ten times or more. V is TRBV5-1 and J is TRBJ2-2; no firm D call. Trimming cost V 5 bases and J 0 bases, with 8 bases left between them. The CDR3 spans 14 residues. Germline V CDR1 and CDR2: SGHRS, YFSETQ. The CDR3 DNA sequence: TGCGCCAGCAGGGAATTCGCGAACACCGGGGAGCTGTTTTTT. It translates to CASREFANTGELFF.

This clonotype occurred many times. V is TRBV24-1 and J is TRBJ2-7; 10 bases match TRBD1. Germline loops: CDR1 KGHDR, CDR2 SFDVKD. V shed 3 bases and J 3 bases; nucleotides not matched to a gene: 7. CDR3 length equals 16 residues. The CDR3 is CATSDQRTGGFYEQYF. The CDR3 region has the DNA TGTGCCACCAGTGATCAACGGACAGGGGGGTTCTACGAGCAGTACTTC.

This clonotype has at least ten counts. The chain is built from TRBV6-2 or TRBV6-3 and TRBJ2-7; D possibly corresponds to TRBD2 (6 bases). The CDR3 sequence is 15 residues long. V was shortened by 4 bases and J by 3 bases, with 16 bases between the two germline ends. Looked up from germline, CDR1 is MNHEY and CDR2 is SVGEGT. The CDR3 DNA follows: TGTGCCAGCAGTTCGGAACGGGACTTCCACTACGAGCAGTACTTC. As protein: CASSSERDFHYEQYF.

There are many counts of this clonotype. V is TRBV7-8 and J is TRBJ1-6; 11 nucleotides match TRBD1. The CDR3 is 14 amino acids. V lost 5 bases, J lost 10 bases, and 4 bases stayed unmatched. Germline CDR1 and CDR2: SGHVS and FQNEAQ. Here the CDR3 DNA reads TGTGCCAGCAGCCCGGACAGGGGGCGATCACCCCTCCACTTT. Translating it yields CASSPDRGRSPLHF.

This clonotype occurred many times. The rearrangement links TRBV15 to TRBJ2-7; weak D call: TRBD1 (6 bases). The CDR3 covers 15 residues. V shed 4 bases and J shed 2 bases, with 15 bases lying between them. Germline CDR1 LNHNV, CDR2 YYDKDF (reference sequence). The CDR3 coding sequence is TGTGCCACCAGCACCCACAGGGAGAACACCTACGAGCAGTACTTC. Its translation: CATSTHRENTYEQYF.

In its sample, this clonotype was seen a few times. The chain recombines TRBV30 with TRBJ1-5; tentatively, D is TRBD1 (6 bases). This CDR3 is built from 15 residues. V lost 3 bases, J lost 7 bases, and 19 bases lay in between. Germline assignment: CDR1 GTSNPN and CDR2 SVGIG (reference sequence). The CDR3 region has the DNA TGTGCCTGGAGCCGAACAGGGTGGGGGGGACAGCCCCAGCATTTT. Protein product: CAWSRTGWGGQPQHF.

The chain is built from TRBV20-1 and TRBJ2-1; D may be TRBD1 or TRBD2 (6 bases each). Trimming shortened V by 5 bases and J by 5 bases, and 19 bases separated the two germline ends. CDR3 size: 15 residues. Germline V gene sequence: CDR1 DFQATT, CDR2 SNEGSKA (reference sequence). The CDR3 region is CSAASGANLNNEQFF. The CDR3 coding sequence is TGCAGTGCTGCCTCGGGGGCGAACCTAAACAATGAGCAGTTCTTC.

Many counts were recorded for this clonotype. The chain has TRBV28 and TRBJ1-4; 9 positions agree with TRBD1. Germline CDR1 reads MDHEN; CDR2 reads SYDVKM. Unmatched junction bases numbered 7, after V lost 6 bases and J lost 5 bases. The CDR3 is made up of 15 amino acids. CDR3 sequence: CASRPTGGGNEKLFF. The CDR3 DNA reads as TGTGCCAGCAGACCCACAGGGGGCGGGAATGAAAAACTGTTTTTT.

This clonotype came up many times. CDR3 bases: TGTGCCAGCAGCATACAGGGGAACACTGAAGCTTTCTTT. Translation: CASSIQGNTEAFF. The V gene is TRBV7-3, the J gene TRBJ1-1; a possible D gene is TRBD1 (6 bases). Trimming stripped 5 bases from V and 1 base from J, with 8 bases between. CDR1 is SGHTA and CDR2 is FQGTGA in the germline V gene. The CDR3 is 13 amino acids.

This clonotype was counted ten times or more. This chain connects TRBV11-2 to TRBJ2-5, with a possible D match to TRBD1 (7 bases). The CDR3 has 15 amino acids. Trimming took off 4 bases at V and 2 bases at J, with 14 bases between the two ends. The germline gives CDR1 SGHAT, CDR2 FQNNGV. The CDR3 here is CASSSRGAGQETQYF. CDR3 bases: TGTGCCAGCAGCTCCAGGGGGGCGGGACAAGAGACCCAGTACTTC.

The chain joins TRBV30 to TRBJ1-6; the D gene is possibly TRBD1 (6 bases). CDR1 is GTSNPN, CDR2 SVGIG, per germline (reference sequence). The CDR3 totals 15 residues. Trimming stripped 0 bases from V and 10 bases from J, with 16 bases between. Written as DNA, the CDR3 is TGTGCCTGGAGTGTACAGGGAATTGTAAAATCACCCCTCCACTTT. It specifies CAWSVQGIVKSPLHF.

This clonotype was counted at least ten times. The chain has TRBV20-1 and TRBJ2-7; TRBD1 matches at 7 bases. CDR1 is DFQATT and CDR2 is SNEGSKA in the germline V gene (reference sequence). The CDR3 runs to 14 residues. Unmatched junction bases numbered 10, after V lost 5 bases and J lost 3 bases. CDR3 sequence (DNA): TGCAGTGCTCGAGGGGCAGGGGGTATCTACGAGCAGTACTTC. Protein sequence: CSARGAGGIYEQYF.

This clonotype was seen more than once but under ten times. The CDR3 sequence is CASSIELAGYNEQFF. CDR3 sequence (DNA): TGTGCCAGTAGTATAGAACTAGCGGGGTACAATGAGCAGTTCTTC. The chain has TRBV19 and TRBJ2-1; 10 positions agree with TRBD2. The junction had 0 bases not matched to a gene; V was cut back by 0 bases and J by 4 bases. Germline lookup yields CDR1 LNHDA and CDR2 SQIVND (reference sequence). This CDR3 spans 15 amino acids.

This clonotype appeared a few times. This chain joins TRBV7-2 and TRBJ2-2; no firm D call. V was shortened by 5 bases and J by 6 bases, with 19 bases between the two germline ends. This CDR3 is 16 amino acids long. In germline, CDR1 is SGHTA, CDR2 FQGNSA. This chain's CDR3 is CASSQDVRVWAGELFF. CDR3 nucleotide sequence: TGTGCCAGCAGCCAAGATGTAAGGGTATGGGCCGGGGAGCTGTTTTTT.

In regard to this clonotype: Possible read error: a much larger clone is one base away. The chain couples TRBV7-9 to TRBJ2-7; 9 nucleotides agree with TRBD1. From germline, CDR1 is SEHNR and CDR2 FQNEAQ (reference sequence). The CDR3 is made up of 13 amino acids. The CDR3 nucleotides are TGTGCCGGAGCCGGGACAGGGAACTACGAGCAGTGCTTC. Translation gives CAGAGTGNYEQCF.

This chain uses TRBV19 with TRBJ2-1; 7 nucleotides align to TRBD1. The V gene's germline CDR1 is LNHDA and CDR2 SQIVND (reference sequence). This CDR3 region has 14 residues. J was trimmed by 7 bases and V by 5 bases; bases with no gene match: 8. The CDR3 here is CASSVTGSRNEQFF. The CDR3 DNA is TGTGCCAGTAGTGTGACAGGGTCGAGAAATGAGCAGTTCTTC.

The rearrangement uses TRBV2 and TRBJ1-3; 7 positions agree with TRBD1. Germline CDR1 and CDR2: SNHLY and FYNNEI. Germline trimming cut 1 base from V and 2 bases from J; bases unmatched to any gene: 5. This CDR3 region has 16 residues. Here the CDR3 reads CASSEGPGGPGNTIYF. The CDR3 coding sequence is TGTGCCAGCAGTGAAGGTCCAGGGGGTCCTGGAAACACCATATATTTT.

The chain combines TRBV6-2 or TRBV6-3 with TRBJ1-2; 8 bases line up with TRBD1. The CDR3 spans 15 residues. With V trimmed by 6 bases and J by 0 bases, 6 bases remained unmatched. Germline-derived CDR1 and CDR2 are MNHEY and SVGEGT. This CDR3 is CASRPRDRPNYGYTF. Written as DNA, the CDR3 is TGTGCCAGCAGACCAAGGGACAGGCCTAACTATGGCTACACCTTC.

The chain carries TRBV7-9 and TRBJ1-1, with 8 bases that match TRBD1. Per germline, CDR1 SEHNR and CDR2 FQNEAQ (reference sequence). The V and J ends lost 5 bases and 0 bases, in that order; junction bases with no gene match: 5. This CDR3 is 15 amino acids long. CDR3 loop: CASSRQGLVNTEAFF. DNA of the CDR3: TGTGCCAGCAGCCGACAGGGGTTGGTGAACACTGAAGCTTTCTTT.

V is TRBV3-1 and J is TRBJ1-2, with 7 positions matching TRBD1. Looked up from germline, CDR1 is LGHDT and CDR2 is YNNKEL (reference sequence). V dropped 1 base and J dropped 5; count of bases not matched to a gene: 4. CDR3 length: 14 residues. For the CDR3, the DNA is TGTGCCAGCAGCCAAGCAGGGGGGACGTATGGCTACACCTTC. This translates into CASSQAGGTYGYTF.

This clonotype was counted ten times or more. The CDR3: CSAIMGREQYF. The CDR3 region has the DNA TGCAGTGCTATAATGGGGCGCGAGCAGTACTTC. The chain couples TRBV20-1 to TRBJ2-7; a possible D gene is TRBD1 (5 bases). V was cut by 4 bases and J by 6 bases, with 10 bases left in between. The CDR3 extends over 11 amino acids. Per germline, CDR1 DFQATT and CDR2 SNEGSKA (reference sequence).

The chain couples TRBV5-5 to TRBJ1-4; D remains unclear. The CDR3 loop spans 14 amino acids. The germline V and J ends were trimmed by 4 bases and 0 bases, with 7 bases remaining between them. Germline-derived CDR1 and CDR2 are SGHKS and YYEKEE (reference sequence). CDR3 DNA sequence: TGTGCCAGCAGCACGGTTGCAACTAATGAAAAACTGTTTTTT. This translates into CASSTVATNEKLFF. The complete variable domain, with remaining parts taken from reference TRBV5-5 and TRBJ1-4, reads DAGVTQSPTHLIKTRGQQVTLRCSPISGHKSVSWYQQVLGQGPQFIFQYYEKEERGRGNFPDRFSARQFPNYSSELNVNALLLGDSALYLCASSTVATNEKLFFGSGTQLSVL.